A selection of T cell receptor beta chains follows, all from one sample in a study of blood T cell repertoires in COVID-19. Measured with immunoSEQ multiplex PCR; TCRdb has only the in-frame clones, and not every one. The table has more than 40,000 clones, less than 85% seen once. The sequenced material came from peripheral blood. Source of these receptors: a man aged 50 or older with active COVID-19. Each CDR3 is given with its conserved first and last residue. A D gene is named only where the DNA matches it firmly. Part of the rows lack a size; the others show once, few, many or a class for expanded clones.

size	V	D	J	DNA	CDR3
few	TRBV5-8	-	TRBJ2-7	TGTGCCATCACTAGTCGGGGGAAGCAGTACTTC	CAITSRGKQYF
-	TRBV6-5	-	TRBJ2-5	TGTGCCAGCAGACAGGACGGTTCGGTAGAGACCCAGTACTTC	CASRQDGSVETQYF
-	TRBV12-3/TRBV12-4	TRBD2	TRBJ2-1	TGTGCCAGCTCCGGACTAGCGATTGAGCAGTTCTTC	CASSGLAIEQFF
once	TRBV3-1/TRBV3-2	TRBD2	TRBJ2-1	TGTGCCAGCAGCCTATGGACTAGCGGGGGGGCTCTCAATGAGCAGTTCTTC	CASSLWTSGGALNEQFF
-	TRBV4-3	-	TRBJ1-1	TGCGCCAGCAGCCAGCGACAGCTCCACACTGAAGCTTTCTTT	CASSQRQLHTEAFF
-	TRBV5-1	TRBD1	TRBJ2-6	TGCGCCAGCAGCACGGGGACAGCAATTAGGGCCAACGTCCTGACTTTC	CASSTGTAIRANVLTF
-	TRBV6-5	-	TRBJ1-5	TGTGCCAGCACCAGGGGAAACCAGCCCCAGCATTTT	CASTRGNQPQHF
once	TRBV3-1/TRBV3-2	TRBD2	TRBJ2-5	TGTGCCAGCAGCCCACCGACTAGCGAGGAGACCCAGTACTTC	CASSPPTSEETQYF
-	TRBV5-1	TRBD1	TRBJ2-7	TGCGCCAGCAGCTTGGGGGACAGGGGGTACGAGCAGTACTTC	CASSLGDRGYEQYF
once	TRBV6-5	TRBD1	TRBJ2-1	TGTGCCAGCACCAGGGACAGGGTCTACAATGAGCAGTTCTTC	CASTRDRVYNEQFF
-	TRBV4-1	-	TRBJ2-3	TGCGCCAGCAGCCAGTCGGGTGCCACAGATACGCAGTATTTT	CASSQSGATDTQYF
-	TRBV7-8	-	TRBJ2-3	TGTGCCAGCAGCCACTCCCGGGGTACGCAGTATTTT	CASSHSRGTQYF
few	TRBV2	TRBD1	TRBJ1-2	TGTGCCAGCAGTGAAGGACAGGGGTTCGATTATGGCTACACCTTC	CASSEGQGFDYGYTF
-	TRBV19	-	TRBJ1-1	TGTGCCAGTAGGTCAGGGGCCCACTGGAACACTGAAGCTTTCTTT	CASRSGAHWNTEAFF
-	TRBV18	TRBD2	TRBJ2-7	TGTGCCAGCTCACTAACTAGCGCCACCTCCTACGAGCAGTACTTC	CASSLTSATSYEQYF
-	TRBV27	TRBD1	TRBJ2-4	TGTGCCAGCAGGGGACAGGGGGCGCGGGGAAACATTCAGTACTTC	CASRGQGARGNIQYF
-	TRBV6-5	-	TRBJ2-3	TGTGCCAGCAGTTGGACTGGCACAGATACGCAGTATTTT	CASSWTGTDTQYF
-	TRBV9	TRBD1	TRBJ1-2	TGTGCCAGCAGCGTATCCTCAGCGGACAGGCACTACACCTTC	CASSVSSADRHYTF
-	TRBV10-3	-	TRBJ1-6	TGTGCCACCGCCGGGACACCTAATTCACCCCTCCACTTT	CATAGTPNSPLHF
-	TRBV19	-	TRBJ2-1	TGTGCCAGTAGTATTAGAAGCGCCACCTACAATGAGCAGTTCTTC	CASSIRSATYNEQFF
-	TRBV11-2	-	TRBJ1-5	TGTGCCAGCAGCTCCTCAGGGGGCAATCAGCCCCAGCATTTT	CASSSSGGNQPQHF
once	TRBV4-1	TRBD1	TRBJ1-5	TGCGCCAGCAGCCAAGTTCTACAGGGGGGTCAGCCCCAGCATTTT	CASSQVLQGGQPQHF
-	TRBV28	-	TRBJ1-6	TGTGCCAGCAGTTTATACGACAGTAATTCACCCCTCCACTTT	CASSLYDSNSPLHF